This T cell receptor (beta chain) was captured by sequencing in a study of blood T cell repertoires in COVID-19. Overall study: Spain, Italy and the United States supplied samples that represented acute and convalescent COVID-19.

This CDR3 has 15 amino acids. J gave up 4 bases and V 4 bases, and 8 bases lay outside the gene matches. CDR1 and CDR2 (germline): SGDLS, YYNGEE. Seattle participants joined during active infection and were tracked over time. Original processing methods: Using reference gene primer amplification, nucleated cell counts were estimated. Using immunoSEQ multiplex PCR, the repertoire was profiled, and TCRdb retains in-frame clones only, with some absent. V, J and clone size are taken as reported in that table, and D and trimming were inferred from the DNA itself. The sample yields 150,000 to 200,000 clones, more than 85% seen once. This clone occurred once.

The source is a woman aged 60 to 75 with COVID-19, enrolled during active disease. Sequences were obtained from peripheral blood. The genes are TRBV9 and TRBJ1-1, with 9 bases that match TRBD1. The CDR3 DNA sequence: TGTGCCAGCAGCCAACAGGGGGCGAGGGGCACTGAAGCTTTCTTT. This gives the protein CASSQQGARGTEAFF.